This TCR beta chain was found in a study of T cell responses to AZD1222 COVID-19 vaccine. Study-level findings and limits: After two AZD1222 doses, spike-specific TCR breadth and depth rose versus day 0.

Assay: immunoSEQ multiplex PCR; the TCRdb copy retains only in-frame clones and omits some. The sample holds about 120,000 clones; about 86% are singletons and the top ten take 3%. There are 12 residues in the CDR3. Germline V gives CDR1 PRHDT, CDR2 FYEKMQ (reference sequence). V dropped 5 bases and J dropped 5 bases, with 7 bases sitting between them. To note about this clone: Its target is not known.

Both about-4-week and about-12-week second-dose recipients were combined. This rearrangement joins TRBV13 to TRBJ1-3, with D possibly TRBD1 on 5 matching bases. The origin of this receptor is an adult who received the AZD1222 COVID-19 vaccine. Sample: peripheral blood, taken 28 days after the second AZD1222 dose. The chain's CDR3 is CASSRQRNTIYF. The CDR3 bases are TGTGCCAGCAGCCGACAGAGAAACACCATATATTTT.